This TCR beta chain was recorded in a study of shared clonotypes between healthy human individuals. The CDR3 has 17 amino acids. Per germline, CDR1 MNHEY and CDR2 SMNVEV (reference sequence). V gave up 8 bases and J gave up 6 bases; unmatched junction bases: 18. Study conclusions and caveats: Few donors limited the genetic and exposure-history diversity represented.

As for this clone: What it binds is not known.

Using immunoSEQ multiplex PCR, the repertoire was profiled, and TCRdb retains in-frame clones only, with some absent. The sample lists under 2.5 million clones, 85% to 95% occurring once. From CD4+ cells came CD45RA+ naive and CD45RA-negative memory subsets. The chain has TRBV27 and TRBJ1-1; 10 positions match TRBD1. The receptor was isolated from a man younger than 30 in good health. Some clones in this sample may be carry-over from other donors' samples. The sequenced material came from naive CD4+ T cells from PBMCs. Regarding subset: CD45RA+ positively selected. CDR3 residues: CASGGRRQGATDAEAFF. The CDR3 bases are TGTGCCAGCGGGGGGAGGAGACAGGGGGCGACCGACGCTGAAGCTTTCTTT.